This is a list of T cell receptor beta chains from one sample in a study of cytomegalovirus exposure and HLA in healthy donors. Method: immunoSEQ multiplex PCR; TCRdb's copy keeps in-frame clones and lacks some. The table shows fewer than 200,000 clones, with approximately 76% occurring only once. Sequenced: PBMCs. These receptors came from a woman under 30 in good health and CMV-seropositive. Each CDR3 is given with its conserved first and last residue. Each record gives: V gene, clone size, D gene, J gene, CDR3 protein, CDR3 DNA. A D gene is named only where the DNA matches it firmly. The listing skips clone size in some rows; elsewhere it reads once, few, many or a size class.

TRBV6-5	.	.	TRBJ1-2	CASSRLGPRPYGYTF	TGTGCCAGCAGTCGGCTGGGGCCAAGGCCCTATGGCTACACCTTC
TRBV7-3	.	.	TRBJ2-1	CASSLDYSDEQFF	TGTGCCAGCAGCTTAGACTATTCGGATGAGCAGTTCTTC
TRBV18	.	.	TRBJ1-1	CASSPSMGNLGDTEAFF	TGTGCCAGCTCACCATCGATGGGTAATTTAGGGGACACTGAAGCTTTCTTT
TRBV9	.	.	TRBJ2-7	CASSGDTGNSEQYF	TGTGCCAGCAGCGGTGACACAGGGAACTCCGAGCAGTACTTC
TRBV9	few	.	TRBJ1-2	CASSLPGGYGYTF	TGTGCCAGCAGCCTTCCCGGGGGTTATGGCTACACCTTC
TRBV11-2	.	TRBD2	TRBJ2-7	CASSVYVGGTYEQYF	TGTGCCAGCAGCGTATACGTGGGGGGGACCTACGAGCAGTACTTC
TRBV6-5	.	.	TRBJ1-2	CASRVDSAANYGYTF	TGTGCCAGCAGAGTAGACAGCGCTGCTAACTATGGCTACACCTTC
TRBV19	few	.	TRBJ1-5	CASTVPQGDQPQHF	TGTGCCAGTACCGTGCCGCAGGGTGATCAGCCCCAGCATTTT
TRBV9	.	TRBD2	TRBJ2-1	CASSVLGGDNEQFF	TGTGCCAGCAGCGTTCTGGGAGGGGACAATGAGCAGTTCTTC
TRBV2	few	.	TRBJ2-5	CASGRMGGGETQYF	TGTGCCAGCGGAAGAATGGGAGGAGGAGAGACCCAGTACTTC
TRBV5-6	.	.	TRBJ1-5	CASSLALQGNQPQHF	TGTGCCAGCAGCTTGGCCCTCCAGGGCAATCAGCCCCAGCATTTT
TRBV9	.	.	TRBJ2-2	CASSAVSGTGELFF	TGTGCCAGCAGCGCTGTTTCGGGTACCGGGGAGCTGTTTTTT
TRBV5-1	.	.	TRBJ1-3	CASSLAPGAAGNTIYF	TGCGCCAGCAGCTTGGCCCCCGGAGCGGCTGGAAACACCATATATTTT
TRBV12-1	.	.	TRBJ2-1	CASSPRANNEQFF	TGTGCCAGCAGCCCCAGGGCTAACAATGAGCAGTTCTTC
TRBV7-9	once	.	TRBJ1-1	CASSPERSTEAFF	TGTGCCAGCAGCCCAGAGAGGAGCACTGAAGCTTTCTTT
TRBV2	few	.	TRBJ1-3	CASRDRVGNTIYF	TGTGCCAGCAGGGACAGAGTTGGAAACACCATATATTTT
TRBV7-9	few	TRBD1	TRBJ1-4	CASSQKQGAATNEKLFF	TGTGCCAGCAGCCAGAAACAGGGGGCGGCAACTAATGAAAAACTGTTTTTT
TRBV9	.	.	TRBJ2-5	CASSVAGGEAETQYF	TGTGCCAGCAGCGTAGCGGGGGGCGAAGCAGAGACCCAGTACTTC
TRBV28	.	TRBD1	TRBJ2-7	CASTPQALGQGFNEQYF	TGTGCCAGCACTCCTCAAGCACTAGGACAGGGGTTTAACGAGCAGTACTTC
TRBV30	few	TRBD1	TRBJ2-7	CAWSAIQGGYEQYF	TGTGCCTGGAGTGCCATACAGGGGGGTTACGAGCAGTACTTC
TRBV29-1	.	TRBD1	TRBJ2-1	CSVGTGGANEQFF	TGCAGCGTTGGGACAGGGGGCGCCAATGAGCAGTTCTTC
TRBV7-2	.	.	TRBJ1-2	CASSLEQGYYGYTF	TGTGCCAGCAGCTTAGAACAGGGCTACTATGGCTACACCTTC
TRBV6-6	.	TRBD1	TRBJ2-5	CASSYGTGGFQETQYF	TGTGCCAGCAGTTACGGGACAGGAGGATTCCAAGAGACCCAGTACTTC
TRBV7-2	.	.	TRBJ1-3	CASSSSWSIYF	TGTGCCAGCAGCTCTAGCTGGAGCATATATTTT
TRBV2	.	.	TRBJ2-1	CASSESPGSSYNEQFF	TGTGCCAGCAGTGAAAGTCCAGGGTCTTCCTACAATGAGCAGTTCTTC
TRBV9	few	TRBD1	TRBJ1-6	CASSESRTGSALHF	TGTGCCAGCAGCGAGTCCCGGACAGGGTCGGCCCTCCACTTT
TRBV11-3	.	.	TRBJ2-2	CASSLGGKNAGELFF	TGTGCCAGCAGCTTGGGGGGAAAAAACGCCGGGGAGCTGTTTTTT
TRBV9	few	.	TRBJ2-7	CASSVAQGSHEQYF	TGTGCCAGCAGTGTAGCACAGGGTAGCCACGAGCAGTACTTC
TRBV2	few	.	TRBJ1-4	CASSSRQNEKLFF	TGTGCCAGCAGTTCCCGACAGAATGAAAAACTGTTTTTT
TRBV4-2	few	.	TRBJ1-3	CASSPGRVGNTIYF	TGTGCCAGCAGCCCGGGGAGGGTAGGAAACACCATATATTTT
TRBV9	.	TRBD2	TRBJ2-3	CASSVGLAGATDTQYF	TGTGCCAGCAGCGTAGGGCTAGCGGGGGCCACAGATACGCAGTATTTT
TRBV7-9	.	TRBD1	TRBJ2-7	CSSSLDRVHDEQYF	TGTTCCAGCAGCTTAGACAGGGTTCACGACGAGCAGTACTTC
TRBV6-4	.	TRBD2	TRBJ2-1	CASSEDAGGPTREQFF	TGTGCCAGCAGTGAAGACGCGGGGGGGCCTACTCGAGAGCAGTTCTTC
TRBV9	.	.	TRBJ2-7	CASSVDSNSYEQYF	TGTGCCAGCAGCGTAGACAGCAACTCCTACGAGCAGTACTTC
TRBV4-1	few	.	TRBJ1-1	CASSLWGMNTEAFF	TGCGCCAGCAGCCTTTGGGGCATGAACACTGAAGCTTTCTTT
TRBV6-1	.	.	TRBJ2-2	CASSSPRRDTGELFF	TGTGCCAGCAGTAGCCCCCGGAGGGACACCGGGGAGCTGTTTTTT
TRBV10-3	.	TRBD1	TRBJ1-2	CAISEGTADGYTF	TGTGCCATCAGTGAGGGGACAGCGGATGGCTACACCTTC
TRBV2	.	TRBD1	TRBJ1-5	CASSPRGDRGQPQHF	TGTGCCAGCAGTCCAAGGGGGGACAGGGGTCAGCCCCAGCATTTT
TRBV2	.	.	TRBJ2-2	CASSVEEAMITGELFF	TGTGCCAGCAGTGTTGAGGAGGCTATGATCACCGGGGAGCTGTTTTTT
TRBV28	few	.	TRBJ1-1	CASSFFNRGAFF	TGTGCCAGCAGTTTTTTCAATCGCGGAGCTTTCTTT
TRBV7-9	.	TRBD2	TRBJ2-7	CSSSLGPAGGYEQYF	TGTTCCAGCAGCTTAGGTCCAGCGGGGGGTTACGAGCAGTACTTC
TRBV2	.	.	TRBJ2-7	CASSEEGGRSYEQYF	TGTGCCAGCAGTGAAGAGGGGGGGCGTTCCTACGAGCAGTACTTC
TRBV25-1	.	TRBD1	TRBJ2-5	CASSDWGTGKTQYF	TGTGCCAGCAGTGATTGGGGGACAGGGAAGACCCAGTACTTC
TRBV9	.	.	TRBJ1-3	CASSVSGNTIYF	TGTGCCAGCAGCGTCTCCGGAAACACCATATATTTT
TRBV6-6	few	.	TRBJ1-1	CASSYGQPEAFF	TGTGCCAGCAGTTACGGACAGCCCGAAGCTTTCTTT